The clone carrying this TCR beta chain was recorded many times. The antigen is unknown. These data are taken from a study of breast tumors, draining lymph nodes, adjacent tissues. Findings and limits, study-wide: Data only fit, rather than demonstrated, lymph node origin of most tumor T cells. Tumor repertoires ranked between lymph nodes and nontumor tissue in diversity, with V and J gene preferences.

Axillary draining lymph nodes of breast cancer patients supplied the node samples. CDR3 size: 15 residues. Germline V gene lookup returns CDR1 MNHNY and CDR2 SVGAGI (reference sequence). The V end lost 8 bases, the J end lost 4 bases, and 17 bases lay between the germline ends. Each CDR3 protein gets one entry after TCRdb re-called the multiplex PCR reads with MiXCR. The repertoire holds about 110,000 distinct CDR3 sequences, with 30% as singletons. This chain connects TRBV6-6 to TRBJ2-2; a possible D gene is TRBD1 (6 bases). Sequencing used axillary lymph node tissue. This TCR was recovered from a female donor with breast cancer. Some clones in this sample may be carry-over from other donors' samples. The CDR3 reads CASGHRQGGTGELFF. The CDR3 coding sequence is TGTGCCAGCGGACACCGGCAAGGGGGCACCGGGGAGCTGTTTTTT.